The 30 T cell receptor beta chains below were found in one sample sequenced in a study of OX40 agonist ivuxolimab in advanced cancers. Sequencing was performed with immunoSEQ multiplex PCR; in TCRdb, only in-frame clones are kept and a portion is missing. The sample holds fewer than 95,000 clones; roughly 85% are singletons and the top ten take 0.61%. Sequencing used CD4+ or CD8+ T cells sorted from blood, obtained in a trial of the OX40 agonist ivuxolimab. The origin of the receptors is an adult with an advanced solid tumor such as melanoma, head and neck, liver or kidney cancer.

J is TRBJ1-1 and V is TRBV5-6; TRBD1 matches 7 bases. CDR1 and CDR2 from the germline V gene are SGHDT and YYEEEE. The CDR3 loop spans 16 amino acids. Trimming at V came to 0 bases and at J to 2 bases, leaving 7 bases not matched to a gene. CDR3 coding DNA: TGTGCCAGCAGCTTGGTAGACCGGGACAGCAACACTGAAGCTTTCTTT. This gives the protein CASSLVDRDSNTEAFF.

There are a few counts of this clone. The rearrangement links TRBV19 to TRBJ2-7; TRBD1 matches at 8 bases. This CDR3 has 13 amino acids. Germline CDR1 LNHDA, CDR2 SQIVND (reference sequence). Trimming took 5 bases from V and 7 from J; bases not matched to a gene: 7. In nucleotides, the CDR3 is TGTGCCAGTAGTGGACAGGGAATAGGAGAGCAGTACTTC. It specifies CASSGQGIGEQYF.

The DNA of the CDR3 is TGTGCCAGCAGTTCCGGGACACGATCCAAAAATGAGCAGTTCTTC. The encoded protein is CASSSGTRSKNEQFF. The chain recombines TRBV27 with TRBJ2-1, with D possibly TRBD1 on 6 matching bases. Germline V lookup: CDR1 MNHEY, CDR2 SMNVEV (reference sequence). The CDR3 is 15 residues long. The V and J ends lost 4 bases and 7 bases respectively, with 17 bases between them.

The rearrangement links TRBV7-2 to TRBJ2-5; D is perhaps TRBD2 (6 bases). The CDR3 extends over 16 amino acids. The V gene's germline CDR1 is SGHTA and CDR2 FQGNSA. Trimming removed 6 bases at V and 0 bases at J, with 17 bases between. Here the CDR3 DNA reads TGTGCCAGCAGACACCGTCCGGGGGTGAACCAAGAGACCCAGTACTTC. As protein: CASRHRPGVNQETQYF.

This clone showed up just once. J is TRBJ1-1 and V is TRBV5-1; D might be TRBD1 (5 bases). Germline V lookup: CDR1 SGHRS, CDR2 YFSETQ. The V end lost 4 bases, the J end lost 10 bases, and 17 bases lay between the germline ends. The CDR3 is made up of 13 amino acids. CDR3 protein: CASSVDRQRRAFF. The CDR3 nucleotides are TGCGCCAGCAGCGTCGACAGACAGCGACGAGCTTTCTTT.

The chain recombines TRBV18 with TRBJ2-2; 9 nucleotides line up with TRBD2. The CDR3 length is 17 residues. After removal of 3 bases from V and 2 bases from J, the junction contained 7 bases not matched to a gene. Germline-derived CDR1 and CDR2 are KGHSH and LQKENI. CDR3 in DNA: TGTGCCAGCTCACCCCTCGGAGCGGGGGGAAACACCGGGGAGCTGTTTTTT. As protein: CASSPLGAGGNTGELFF.

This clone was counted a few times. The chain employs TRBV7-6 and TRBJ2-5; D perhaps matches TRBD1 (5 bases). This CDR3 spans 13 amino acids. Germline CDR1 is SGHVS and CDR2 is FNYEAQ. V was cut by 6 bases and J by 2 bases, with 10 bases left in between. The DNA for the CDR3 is TGTGCCAGCAGTTCCAGGGTGCAAGAGACCCAGTACTTC. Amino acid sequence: CASSSRVQETQYF.

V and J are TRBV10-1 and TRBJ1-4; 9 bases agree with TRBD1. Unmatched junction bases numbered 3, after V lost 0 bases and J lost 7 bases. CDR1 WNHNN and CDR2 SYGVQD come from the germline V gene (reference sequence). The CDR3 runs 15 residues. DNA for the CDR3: TGCGCCAGCAGTGAGTCGGGACAGGGCTTTGAAAAACTGTTTTTT. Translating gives CASSESGQGFEKLFF.

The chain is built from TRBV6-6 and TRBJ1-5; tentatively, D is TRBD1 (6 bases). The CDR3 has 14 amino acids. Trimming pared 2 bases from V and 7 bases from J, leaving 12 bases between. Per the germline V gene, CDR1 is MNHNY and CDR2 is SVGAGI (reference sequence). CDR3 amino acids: CASSYRTERQPQHF. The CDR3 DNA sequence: TGTGCCAGCAGTTACAGGACAGAACGCCAGCCCCAGCATTTT.

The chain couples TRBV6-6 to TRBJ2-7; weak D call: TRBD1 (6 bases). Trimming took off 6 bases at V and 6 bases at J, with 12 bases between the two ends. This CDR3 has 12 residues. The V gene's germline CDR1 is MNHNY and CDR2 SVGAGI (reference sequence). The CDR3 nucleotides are TGTGCCAGCAGACCGGGACAAAGCGAGCAGTACTTC. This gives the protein CASRPGQSEQYF.

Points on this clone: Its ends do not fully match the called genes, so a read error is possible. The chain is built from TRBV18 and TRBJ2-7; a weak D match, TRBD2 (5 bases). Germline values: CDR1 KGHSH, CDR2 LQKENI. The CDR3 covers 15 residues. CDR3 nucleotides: TGTGCCAGCTCATCACCGGGAAATTCAGATAAGGAGCAGTACTTC. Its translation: CASSSPGNSDKEQYF.

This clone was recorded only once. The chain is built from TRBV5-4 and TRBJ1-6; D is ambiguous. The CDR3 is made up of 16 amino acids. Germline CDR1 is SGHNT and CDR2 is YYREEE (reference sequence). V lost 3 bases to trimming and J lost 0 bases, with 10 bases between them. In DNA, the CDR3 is TGTGCCAGCAGCTCGGCGTCCAGCTCCTATAATTCACCCCTCCACTTT. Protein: CASSSASSSYNSPLHF.

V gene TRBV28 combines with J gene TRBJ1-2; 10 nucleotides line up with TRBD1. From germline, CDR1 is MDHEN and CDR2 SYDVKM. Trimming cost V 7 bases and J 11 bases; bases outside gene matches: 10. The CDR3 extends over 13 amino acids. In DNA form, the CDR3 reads TGTGCCAGCACCTCGGAGACAGGGGGCCAGTACACCTTC. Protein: CASTSETGGQYTF.

The CDR3 region has the DNA TGCAGCGTTGTCCGGGGGTTGAGCACTGAAGCTTTCTTT. Translation: CSVVRGLSTEAFF. This chain links TRBV29-1 with TRBJ1-1, with D maybe TRBD1 (5 bases). There are 13 residues in the CDR3. The germline V and J ends were trimmed by 4 bases and 4 bases, with 13 bases remaining between them. CDR1 is SQVTM, CDR2 ANQGSEA, per germline.

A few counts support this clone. The CDR3 DNA is TGTGCCTGGAACCCTGCGTGGGGGGCGGTAAGCACTGAAGCTTTCTTT. This sequence encodes CAWNPAWGAVSTEAFF. This sequence joins TRBV30 and TRBJ1-1; TRBD1 might be the D (6 bases). The germline V gene has CDR1 GTSNPN and CDR2 SVGIG (reference sequence). CDR3 length: 16 amino acids. Between the trimmed V and J ends, which lost 4 bases and 4 bases, there was a span of 22 bases.

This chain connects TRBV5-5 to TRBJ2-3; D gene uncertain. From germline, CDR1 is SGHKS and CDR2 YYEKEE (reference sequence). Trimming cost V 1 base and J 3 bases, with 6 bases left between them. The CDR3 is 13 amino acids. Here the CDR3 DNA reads TGTGCCAGCAGCTTGATGGGGACAGATACGCAGTATTTT. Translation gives CASSLMGTDTQYF.

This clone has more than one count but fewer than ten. The CDR3 coding sequence is TGCGCCAGCAGCTACGAAGCGGGGGGTAAAGATACGCAGTATTTT. As protein: CASSYEAGGKDTQYF. V gene TRBV4-3 combines with J gene TRBJ2-3; TRBD2 matches at 9 bases. Germline V gene sequence: CDR1 LGHNA, CDR2 YSLEER. J was trimmed by 5 bases and V by 5 bases; bases with no gene match: 8. There are 15 residues in the CDR3.

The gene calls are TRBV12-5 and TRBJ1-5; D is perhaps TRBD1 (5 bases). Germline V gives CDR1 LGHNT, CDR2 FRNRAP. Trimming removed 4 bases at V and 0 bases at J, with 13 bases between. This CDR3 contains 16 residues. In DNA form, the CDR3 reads TGTGCTAGTGGTTCGTCAGGGTTTGGTAGCAATCAGCCCCAGCATTTT. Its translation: CASGSSGFGSNQPQHF.

CDR3 nucleotides: TGTGCCAGCAGTAAGGGACAGGCGAACCAAGAGACCCAGTACTTC. Its translation: CASSKGQANQETQYF. This chain links TRBV2 with TRBJ2-5, with 8 bases identical to TRBD1. The germline CDR1 and CDR2 sequences are SNHLY and FYNNEI. The J segment lost 0 bases and the V segment lost 5 bases, leaving 5 bases of the junction unmatched. The CDR3 has 15 residues.

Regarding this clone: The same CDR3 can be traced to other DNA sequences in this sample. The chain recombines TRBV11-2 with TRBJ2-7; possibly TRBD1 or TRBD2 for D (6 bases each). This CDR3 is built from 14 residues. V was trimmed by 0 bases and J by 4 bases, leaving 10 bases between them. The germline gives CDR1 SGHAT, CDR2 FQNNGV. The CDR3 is CASSLDRGPYEQYF. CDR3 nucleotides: TGTGCCAGCAGCTTAGACCGGGGGCCTTACGAGCAGTACTTC.

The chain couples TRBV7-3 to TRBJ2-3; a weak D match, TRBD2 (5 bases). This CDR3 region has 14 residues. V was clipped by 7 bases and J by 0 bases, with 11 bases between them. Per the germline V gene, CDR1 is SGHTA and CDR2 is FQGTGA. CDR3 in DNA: TGTGCCAGCAACCCAACGGGGAGCACAGATACGCAGTATTTT. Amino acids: CASNPTGSTDTQYF.

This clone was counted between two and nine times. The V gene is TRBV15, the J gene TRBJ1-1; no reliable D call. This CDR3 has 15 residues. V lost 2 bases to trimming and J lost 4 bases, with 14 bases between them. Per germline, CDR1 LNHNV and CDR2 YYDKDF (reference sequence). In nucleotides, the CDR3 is TGTGCCACCAGCAGACACTCAACGGTGGGCACTGAAGCTTTCTTT. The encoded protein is CATSRHSTVGTEAFF.

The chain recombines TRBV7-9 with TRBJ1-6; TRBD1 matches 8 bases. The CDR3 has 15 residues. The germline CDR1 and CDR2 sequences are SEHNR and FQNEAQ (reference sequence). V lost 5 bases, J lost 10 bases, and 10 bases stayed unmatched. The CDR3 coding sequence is TGTGCCAGCAGCCTGAGCAGGGGGCGCGGGTCACCCCTCCACTTT. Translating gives CASSLSRGRGSPLHF.

The CDR3 DNA sequence: TGTGCCAGCAGCTCGGACACCCAGGGGCGCGAGCAGTACTTC. Translated, it gives CASSSDTQGREQYF. The chain employs TRBV11-2 and TRBJ2-7, with D possibly being TRBD1 (6 bases). Trimming took off 4 bases at V and 6 bases at J, with 16 bases between the two ends. The CDR3 consists of 14 residues. Germline CDR1 and CDR2: SGHAT and FQNNGV. Filled out from reference TRBV11-2 and TRBJ2-7, the complete variable domain reads EAGVAQSPRYKIIEKRQSVAFWCNPISGHATLYWYQQILGQGPKLLIQFQNNGVVDDSQLPKDRFSAERLKGVDSTLKIQPAKLEDSAVYLCASSSDTQGREQYFGPGTRLTVT.

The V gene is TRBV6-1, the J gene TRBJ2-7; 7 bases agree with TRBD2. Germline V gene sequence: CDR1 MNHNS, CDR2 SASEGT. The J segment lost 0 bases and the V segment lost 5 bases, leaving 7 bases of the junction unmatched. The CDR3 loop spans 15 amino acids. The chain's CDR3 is CASSREGPSSYEQYF. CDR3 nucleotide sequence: TGTGCCAGCAGTAGGGAGGGGCCAAGCTCCTACGAGCAGTACTTC.

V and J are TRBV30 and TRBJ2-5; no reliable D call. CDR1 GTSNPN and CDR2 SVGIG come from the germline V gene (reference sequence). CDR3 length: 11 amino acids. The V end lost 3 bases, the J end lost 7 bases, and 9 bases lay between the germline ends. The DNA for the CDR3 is TGTGCCTGGAGCCAGCGCGGGACCCAGTACTTC. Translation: CAWSQRGTQYF.

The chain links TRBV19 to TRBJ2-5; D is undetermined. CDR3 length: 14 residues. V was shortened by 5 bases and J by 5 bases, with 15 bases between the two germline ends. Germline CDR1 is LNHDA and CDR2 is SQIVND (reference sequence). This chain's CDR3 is CASSPRSLGETQYF. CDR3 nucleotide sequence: TGTGCCAGTAGTCCTAGAAGTCTGGGGGAGACCCAGTACTTC.

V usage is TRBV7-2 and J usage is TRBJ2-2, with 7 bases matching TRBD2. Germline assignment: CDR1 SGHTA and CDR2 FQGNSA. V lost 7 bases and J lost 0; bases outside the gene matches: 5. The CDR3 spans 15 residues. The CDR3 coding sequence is TGTGCCAGCACGACGGGGGGAGCGAACACCGGGGAGCTGTTTTTT. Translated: CASTTGGANTGELFF.

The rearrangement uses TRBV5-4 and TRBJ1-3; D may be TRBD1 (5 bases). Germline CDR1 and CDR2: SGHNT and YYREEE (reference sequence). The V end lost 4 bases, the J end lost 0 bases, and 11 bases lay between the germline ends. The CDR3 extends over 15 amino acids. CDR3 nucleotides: TGTGCCAGCAGCCCGGGGGAGAGCTCTGGAAACACCATATATTTT. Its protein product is CASSPGESSGNTIYF.

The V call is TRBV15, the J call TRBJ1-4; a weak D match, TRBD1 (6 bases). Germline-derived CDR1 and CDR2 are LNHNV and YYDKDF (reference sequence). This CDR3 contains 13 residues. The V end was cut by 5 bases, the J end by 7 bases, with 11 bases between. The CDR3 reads CATSRGPGEKLFF. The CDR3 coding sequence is TGTGCCACCAGCCGGGGGCCGGGTGAAAAACTGTTTTTT.